These 29 T cell receptor beta chains share one sample of origin, sequenced in a study of CD8 T cells in Susac syndrome. RNA in amounts of roughly 0.5 to 1 ug was reverse transcribed with random hexamers. Each CDR3 protein is one row after TCRdb ran MiXCR on the immunoSEQ multiplex PCR reads. The table lists some 170,000 distinct CDR3 sequences, just under 95% of them singletons. Sequencing input: CD4+ T cells from PBMCs. These receptors were collected from a human donor in good health.

This clonotype was observed once. The CDR3: CASSRTDSDQETQYF. The CDR3 region has the DNA TGTGCCAGCAGCCGGACGGACAGTGACCAAGAGACCCAGTACTTC. The rearrangement uses TRBV14 and TRBJ2-5; possibly TRBD1 for D (6 bases). The CDR3 contains 15 residues. The germline gives CDR1 SGHDN, CDR2 FVKESK. Trimming removed 4 bases at V and 0 bases at J, with 12 bases between.

This clonotype was observed a single time. J is TRBJ1-3 and V is TRBV9; TRBD1 might be the D (6 bases). The CDR3 length is 14 residues. Looked up from germline, CDR1 is SGDLS and CDR2 is YYNGEE. The germline V and J ends were trimmed by 2 bases and 5 bases, with 11 bases remaining between them. CDR3: CASSVSQGRNTIYF. CDR3 nucleotides: TGTGCCAGCAGCGTCTCACAGGGAAGAAACACCATATATTTT.

The chain uses TRBV29-1 and TRBJ1-1, with D unclear. The ends were cut back, 4 bases at V and 7 bases at J, with 7 bases in the middle. CDR3 length equals 10 residues. CDR1 SQVTM and CDR2 ANQGSEA come from the germline V gene. The CDR3 region is CSVGHNEAFF. In nucleotides, the CDR3 is TGCAGCGTTGGCCACAATGAAGCTTTCTTT.

V and J are TRBV2 and TRBJ1-1; D uncertain. Deletions cut 7 bases from V and 10 bases from J, with 13 bases between. Germline CDR1 is SNHLY and CDR2 is FYNNEI. CDR3 length: 11 amino acids. CDR3 DNA: TGTGCCAGCATCCGAGACAAGAGAGCTTTCTTT. It is translated as CASIRDKRAFF.

The chain has TRBV30 and TRBJ1-3; possible D gene TRBD1, 5 bases. Trimming stripped 4 bases from V and 3 bases from J, with 13 bases between. CDR3 length equals 14 residues. Germline-derived CDR1 and CDR2 are GTSNPN and SVGIG (reference sequence). In DNA, the CDR3 is TGTGCCTGGACTCCCGGGACCCTTGGAAACACCATATATTTT. Amino acids: CAWTPGTLGNTIYF.

In nucleotides, the CDR3 is TGCAGTGCCAAGACAGGAGGCTACACCTTC. Its protein is CSAKTGGYTF. The chain couples TRBV20-1 to TRBJ1-2; possibly TRBD1 for D (6 bases). The CDR3 sequence is 10 residues long. Trimming removed 6 bases at V and 8 bases at J, with 10 bases between. CDR1 DFQATT and CDR2 SNEGSKA come from the germline V gene (reference sequence).

The genes are TRBV24-1 and TRBJ2-4; D perhaps matches TRBD2 (5 bases). In germline, CDR1 is KGHDR, CDR2 SFDVKD. The CDR3 has 15 amino acids. The V gene lost 1 base and the J gene lost 3 bases, with 9 bases spanning the gap. The CDR3 DNA reads TGTGCCACCAGTGATTTTCGGGAAGGCAAAAACATTCAGTACTTC. This codes for CATSDFREGKNIQYF.

V and J are TRBV20-1 and TRBJ1-1, with TRBD1 as a possible D gene (5 bases). The CDR3 spans 14 residues. Germline CDR1 is DFQATT and CDR2 is SNEGSKA (reference sequence). V shed 6 bases and J shed 1 base, with 15 bases lying between them. The CDR3 DNA is TGCAGTGCCAGGGTCGGAGCGTGGAACACTGAAGCTTTCTTT. It yields the protein CSARVGAWNTEAFF.

The CDR3 nucleotides read TGTGCCAGCAGCCAAGAAGCTAGCGGGAGTAACGGGGAGCTGTTTTTT. Translation gives CASSQEASGSNGELFF. The V and J genes are TRBV4-2 and TRBJ2-2, with 10 bases lining up with TRBD2. Germline V gene sequence: CDR1 LGHNA, CDR2 YNFKEQ. J gave up 7 bases and V 0 bases, and 5 bases lay outside the gene matches. CDR3 length: 16 amino acids.

The DNA of the CDR3 is TGTGCCAGCAGCGTCGGTCAATTCACAGATACGCAGTATTTT. It encodes CASSVGQFTDTQYF. The chain joins TRBV7-9 to TRBJ2-3; D remains unclear. Germline V lookup: CDR1 SEHNR, CDR2 FQNEAQ (reference sequence). V lost 5 bases and J 2 bases, leaving 11 bases between the germline ends. The CDR3 sequence is 14 residues long.

The rearrangement joins TRBV25-1 to TRBJ2-6; D not resolved. The CDR3 contains 15 residues. Deletions cut 1 base from V and 4 bases from J, with 8 bases between. In germline, CDR1 is MGHDK, CDR2 SYGVNS. The CDR3 here is CASSESPSGANVLTF. CDR3 bases: TGTGCCAGCAGTGAATCCCCCTCGGGGGCCAACGTCCTGACTTTC.

The chain is built from TRBV29-1 and TRBJ2-7, with 13 bases aligning to TRBD2. Losses at the gene ends were 7 bases for V and 2 bases for J; bases not matched to a gene: 5. Germline values: CDR1 SQVTM, CDR2 ANQGSEA. This CDR3 is built from 14 residues. In DNA form, the CDR3 reads TGCAGCGCTGGGACTAGCGGGACCACCTACGAGCAGTACTTC. It translates to CSAGTSGTTYEQYF.

The CDR3 sequence: CSVGQGPSEQYF. DNA of the CDR3: TGCAGCGTGGGACAGGGGCCTTCCGAGCAGTACTTC. J is TRBJ2-7 and V is TRBV29-1, with 10 positions matching TRBD1. The CDR3 spans 12 residues. CDR1 and CDR2 from the germline V gene are SQVTM and ANQGSEA. Trimming cost V 6 bases and J 6 bases; bases outside gene matches: 5.

The V gene is TRBV5-4, the J gene TRBJ2-7; 11 bases align to TRBD2. V lost 3 bases to trimming and J lost 5 bases; unmatched junction nucleotides: 10. The length of the CDR3 is 16 residues. The germline V gene has CDR1 SGHNT and CDR2 YYREEE (reference sequence). CDR3 sequence reads: CASSSNSGRAYNEQYF. The CDR3 nucleotides are TGTGCCAGCAGCTCCAATAGCGGGAGGGCCTACAACGAGCAGTACTTC. Looking up the rest from reference TRBV5-4 and TRBJ2-7 gives the full variable domain: ETGVTQSPTHLIKTRGQQVTLRCSSQSGHNTVSWYQQALGQGPQFIFQYYREEENGRGNFPPRFSGLQFPNYSSELNVNALELDDSALYLCASSSNSGRAYNEQYFGPGTRLTVT.

The V gene is TRBV7-3, the J gene TRBJ2-5; D might be TRBD1 (5 bases). The CDR3 consists of 14 residues. V lost 0 bases and J lost 2, with 7 bases in between. Germline V gene lookup returns CDR1 SGHTA and CDR2 FQGTGA. The chain's CDR3 is CASSLTGAQETQYF. For the CDR3, the DNA is TGTGCCAGCAGCTTAACAGGGGCGCAAGAGACCCAGTACTTC.

V is TRBV4-1 and J is TRBJ2-7; D unclear. The CDR3 is 13 residues long. V was clipped by 2 bases and J by 2 bases, with 7 bases between them. Per the germline V gene, CDR1 is MGHRA and CDR2 is YSYEKL. The CDR3 spells CASSQPPTYEQYF. The CDR3 DNA reads as TGCGCCAGCAGCCAACCGCCTACCTACGAGCAGTACTTC.

The chain recombines TRBV27 with TRBJ1-1; 7 bases are shared with TRBD1. This CDR3 contains 15 residues. Germline trimming cut 8 bases from V and 5 bases from J; bases unmatched to any gene: 14. From germline, CDR1 is MNHEY and CDR2 SMNVEV (reference sequence). The CDR3, as DNA: TGTGCCAGCGGCACCGGGTACAGGGGAGGGACTGAAGCTTTCTTT. It is translated as CASGTGYRGGTEAFF.

The chain uses TRBV2 and TRBJ1-4; TRBD1 is a possible D gene (6 bases). V was trimmed by 8 bases and J by 6 bases, leaving 16 bases between them. Germline CDR1 reads SNHLY; CDR2 reads FYNNEI. The CDR3 runs 14 residues. Here the CDR3 reads CASVTGRRDEKLFF. The CDR3 nucleotides are TGTGCCAGCGTCACAGGGAGGAGGGATGAAAAACTGTTTTTT. The variable domain in full, with the rest retrieved from reference TRBV2 and TRBJ1-4, is EPEVTQTPSHQVTQMGQEVILRCVPISNHLYFYWYRQILGQKVEFLVSFYNNEISEKSEIFDDQFSVERPDGSNFTLKIRSTKLEDSAMYFCASVTGRRDEKLFFGSGTQLSVL.

The V call is TRBV5-1, the J call TRBJ2-1, with D possibly matching TRBD2 (6 bases). The germline CDR1 and CDR2 sequences are SGHRS and YFSETQ. The CDR3 is made up of 14 amino acids. V lost 8 bases, J lost 9 bases, and 21 bases lay in between. CDR3 in amino acids: CASTSLADLGEQFF. The CDR3 DNA reads TGCGCCAGTACCTCGTTAGCGGATTTGGGTGAGCAGTTCTTC.

The chain has TRBV29-1 and TRBJ1-5, with 9 bases lining up with TRBD1. The V and J ends lost 4 bases and 7 bases, in that order; junction bases with no gene match: 2. The CDR3 has 12 amino acids. Germline assignment: CDR1 SQVTM and CDR2 ANQGSEA. The CDR3 reads CSVGQGEQPQHF. CDR3 in DNA: TGCAGCGTTGGACAGGGGGAACAGCCCCAGCATTTT.

The chain joins TRBV30 to TRBJ1-1; TRBD1 matches 7 bases. V shed 0 bases and J 2 bases; nucleotides not matched to a gene: 6. CDR3 length: 15 amino acids. Looked up from germline, CDR1 is GTSNPN and CDR2 is SVGIG (reference sequence). CDR3 in amino acids: CAWSVSDRSNTEAFF. CDR3 sequence (DNA): TGTGCCTGGAGTGTGTCGGACAGGAGTAACACTGAAGCTTTCTTT.

V is TRBV28 and J is TRBJ1-4, with D possibly TRBD1 on 6 matching bases. Germline loops: CDR1 MDHEN, CDR2 SYDVKM. This CDR3 region has 16 residues. Trimming shortened V by 4 bases and J by 6 bases, and 18 bases separated the two germline ends. CDR3 protein: CASSSPGRRGDEKLFF. CDR3 in DNA: TGTGCCAGCAGTTCCCCGGGCCGAAGGGGGGATGAAAAACTGTTTTTT.

V and J are TRBV9 and TRBJ2-1, with 7 nucleotides matching TRBD2. Germline lookup yields CDR1 SGDLS and CDR2 YYNGEE. The V and J ends lost 1 base and 4 bases, in that order; junction bases with no gene match: 2. The CDR3 is made up of 14 amino acids. CDR3 sequence: CASSVLAEYNEQFF. CDR3 coding DNA: TGTGCCAGCAGCGTACTAGCGGAATACAATGAGCAGTTCTTC.

This chain connects TRBV28 to TRBJ2-7; possibly TRBD2 for D (6 bases). The CDR3 is made up of 15 amino acids. CDR1 and CDR2 from the germline V gene are MDHEN and SYDVKM. The germline V and J ends were trimmed by 5 bases and 0 bases, with 14 bases remaining between them. The CDR3 sequence is CASSTRDSSSYEQYF. As DNA, the CDR3 is TGTGCCAGCAGTACCCGGGACTCAAGCTCCTACGAGCAGTACTTC. Using reference TRBV28 and TRBJ2-7 for the parts outside the CDR3, the full variable domain is DVKVTQSSRYLVKRTGEKVFLECVQDMDHENMFWYRQDPGLGLRLIYFSYDVKMKEKGDIPEGYSVSREKKERFSLILESASTNQTSMYLCASSTRDSSSYEQYFGPGTRLTVT.

This clonotype was picked up one time. The chain has TRBV30 and TRBJ1-5; no reliable D call. V shed 1 base and J shed 0 bases, with 10 bases lying between them. In germline, CDR1 is GTSNPN, CDR2 SVGIG (reference sequence). This CDR3 is built from 15 residues. The CDR3 DNA follows: TGTGCCTGGAGTGCGGGAGACTATAGCAATCAGCCCCAGCATTTT. Its translation is CAWSAGDYSNQPQHF.

This chain joins TRBV6-5 and TRBJ1-2; TRBD1 might be the D (6 bases). Trimming left V 7 bases short and J 7 bases short, with 16 bases between. Germline V gene lookup returns CDR1 MNHEY and CDR2 SVGAGI. The CDR3 is made up of 13 amino acids. As DNA, the CDR3 is TGTGCCAGCACGGGCGACAGGATTGGTGGCTACACCTTC. The encoded protein is CASTGDRIGGYTF.

V and J are TRBV9 and TRBJ1-1; no clear D. The V end lost 2 bases, the J end lost 1 base, and 6 bases lay between the germline ends. The germline V gene encodes CDR1 SGDLS and CDR2 YYNGEE. This CDR3 is 13 amino acids long. The CDR3 DNA reads TGTGCCAGCAGCGTTGTCAGGAACACTGAAGCTTTCTTT. This encodes CASSVVRNTEAFF.

This rearrangement joins TRBV20-1 to TRBJ2-5, with 10 bases fitting TRBD1. V lost 6 bases, J lost 6 bases, and 7 bases stayed unmatched. This CDR3 spans 13 amino acids. From germline, CDR1 is DFQATT and CDR2 SNEGSKA (reference sequence). CDR3 in DNA: TGCAGTGCCCTCCGGGACAGGGGAAAGACCCAGTACTTC. It encodes CSALRDRGKTQYF.

The chain links TRBV14 to TRBJ2-1; D gene ambiguous. CDR1 SGHDN and CDR2 FVKESK come from the germline V gene. The V and J ends lost 5 bases and 0 bases respectively, with 14 bases between them. This CDR3 contains 16 residues. The CDR3 nucleotides are TGTGCCAGCAGCGAAAATGGGTTAATCTCCTACAATGAGCAGTTCTTC. It yields the protein CASSENGLISYNEQFF.